Listed below are T cell receptor beta chains from one sample, sequenced in a study of blood T cells in healthy people across ages. TCRdb fed the 5' RACE reads into MiXCR, producing one record per CDR3 protein. The sample consists of 1.5 million to 2 million distinct CDR3 sequences, roughly 43% of them appearing once. The specimen was blood. The receptors originated from a human donor in good health. Each CDR3 is given with its conserved first and last residue. The D gene is left open where the match is weak. Size tells how often a clone was seen (once, few, many) or the class of an expanded clone, and some rows leave it out.

size,D,J,V,DNA,CDR3
many,NA,TRBJ2-7,TRBV15,TGTGCCACCAGCAGAGATCCGGGGCAGCGCTACGAGCAGTACTTC,CATSRDPGQRYEQYF
NA,TRBD2,TRBJ2-5,TRBV7-2,TGTGCCAGCAGCCTTCGTCGGACTAGCGGGGGGGCAATGGAGACCCAGTACTTC,CASSLRRTSGGAMETQYF
NA,TRBD1,TRBJ1-3,TRBV29-1,TGCAGCGCCCCGGACAGGGGGTCTGGAAACACCATATATTTT,CSAPDRGSGNTIYF
once,TRBD1,TRBJ1-2,TRBV7-2,TGTGCCAGCAGCTTAGTTGAGGGGGCCGAAGCTAACCATGGCTACACCTTC,CASSLVEGAEANHGYTF
NA,NA,TRBJ1-3,TRBV7-2,TGTGCCGGCAGCTTAGGGCCGGGAGGATCCGGAAACACCATATATTTT,CAGSLGPGGSGNTIYF
NA,TRBD1,TRBJ2-7,TRBV7-8,TGTGCCAGCAGCTTCGGGACAGAGGGGTCTAGCTACGAGCAGTACTTC,CASSFGTEGSSYEQYF
NA,TRBD1,TRBJ1-2,TRBV25-1,TGTGCCAGCAGTGACCCAAGACAGGGGGCAAGTTGGGGCTACACCTTC,CASSDPRQGASWGYTF
few,TRBD2,TRBJ2-7,TRBV7-2,TGTGCCAGCAGCGGGGGGGGACTAGCTCTCGAGCAGTACTTC,CASSGGGLALEQYF
NA,NA,TRBJ2-2,TRBV7-9,TGTGCCAGCAGCTTATATATGGACCCAGCGATGGGCACCGGGGAGCTGTTTTTT,CASSLYMDPAMGTGELFF
NA,NA,TRBJ2-5,TRBV4-1,TGCGCCAGCAGCCAAGTTGCACAGGGCTACCAAGAGACCCAGTACTTC,CASSQVAQGYQETQYF
NA,NA,TRBJ2-7,TRBV3-1,TGTGCCAGCAGTCAAGTTGTTTACGAGCAGTACTTC,CASSQVVYEQYF
few,NA,TRBJ1-6,TRBV7-2,TGTGCCAGCAGCCCGAATACCGCTACACACGGCTGGGGGTCACCCCTCCACTTT,CASSPNTATHGWGSPLHF
NA,NA,TRBJ1-2,TRBV4-2,TGTGCCAGCAGCCAAGTGGGCCGGGTAGAGGATGGCTACACCTTC,CASSQVGRVEDGYTF
NA,TRBD1,TRBJ1-1,TRBV4-1,TGCGCCAGCAGCACCCGGGACAGGGGGAATGTTTTCTTT,CASSTRDRGNVFF
NA,TRBD2,TRBJ2-3,TRBV4-3,TGCGCCAGCAGCCAAGAGGCTGGACTAGCGGGGGTGGAAGATACGCAGTATTTT,CASSQEAGLAGVEDTQYF
once,TRBD1,TRBJ1-2,TRBV28,TGTGCCAGCAGCTCTACCGACAGGGAGGGGTACACCTTC,CASSSTDREGYTF
NA,TRBD2,TRBJ2-1,TRBV7-2,TGTGCCAGCAGCTTCACAGGGCTACTAGCGGCACTCTCCTACAATGAGCAGTTCTTC,CASSFTGLLAALSYNEQFF
NA,TRBD2,TRBJ2-3,TRBV3-1,TGTGCCAGCAGCCCACCCTGGGGGGGGAGCACAGATACGCAGTATTTT,CASSPPWGGSTDTQYF
NA,NA,TRBJ2-2,TRBV7-6,TGTGCCAGCAGCCCCGAGGGCCCCCCCGGGGAGCTGTTTTTT,CASSPEGPPGELFF
NA,NA,TRBJ2-7,TRBV6-5,TGTGCCAGCAGCAACGCCTTCGGGGTTGCGAGCGAGCAGTACTTC,CASSNAFGVASEQYF
NA,TRBD1,TRBJ1-5,TRBV28,TGTGCCAGCAGTCCAGGGGACAGCAAATACAATCAGCCCCAGCATTTT,CASSPGDSKYNQPQHF
NA,NA,TRBJ1-1,TRBV12-3/TRBV12-4,TGTGCCAGCAGTTTAGCTCTTAACAGACCGGAAAGGGCTGAAGCTTTCTTT,CASSLALNRPERAEAFF
NA,TRBD1,TRBJ1-6,TRBV4-1,TGCGCCAGCAGCCAAGTGTCCGGCAGGGGGCCGGAAAGTCCCCATAACGCCTATAATTCACCCCTCCACTTT,CASSQVSGRGPESPHNAYNSPLHF
NA,TRBD1,TRBJ2-7,TRBV29-1,TGCAGCGTTGAGGGACAGGGGCACGAGCAGTACTTC,CSVEGQGHEQYF
once,NA,TRBJ2-3,TRBV9,TGTGCCAGCAGCGTAAATACTCCCACAGATACGCAGTATTTT,CASSVNTPTDTQYF
many,NA,TRBJ2-7,TRBV6-2/TRBV6-3,TGTGCCAGCAGACGACAGGGAGCGGGCGAGCAGTACTTC,CASRRQGAGEQYF
many,NA,TRBJ1-1,TRBV7-2,TGTGCCAGCAGCTATCAACAGGGATATGAAGCTTTCTTT,CASSYQQGYEAFF
few,NA,TRBJ2-6,TRBV28,TGTGCCAGCAGTCGCTTAGGAGCACGCTCTGGGGCCAACGTCCTGACTTTC,CASSRLGARSGANVLTF
few,NA,TRBJ2-3,TRBV27,TGTGCCAGCAACCCTGCACGCACAGATACGCAGTATTTT,CASNPARTDTQYF
NA,NA,TRBJ1-4,TRBV20-1,TGCAGTGGAAAGAGCCCGGGACCTAATGAAAAACTGTTTTTT,CSGKSPGPNEKLFF
few,NA,TRBJ2-3,TRBV5-1,TGCGCCAGCACCCCTTTCGGGGATAACACAGATACGCAGTATTTT,CASTPFGDNTDTQYF
few,NA,TRBJ1-6,TRBV12-3/TRBV12-4,TGTGCCAGCAGTCATAATTCACCCCTCCACTTT,CASSHNSPLHF
few,NA,TRBJ1-2,TRBV5-5,TGTGCCAGCAAACCTAACAGTGCTGGCTATGGCTACACCTTC,CASKPNSAGYGYTF
NA,NA,TRBJ1-1,TRBV5-1,TGCGCCAGCAGCCAGGAACCCCAGTCGGGGAACACTGAAGCTTTCTTT,CASSQEPQSGNTEAFF
NA,TRBD1,TRBJ2-2,TRBV27,TGTGCCAGCTGCGGTAGACAGGGTTGTGCCGGGGAGCTGTTTTTT,CASCGRQGCAGELFF
NA,NA,TRBJ1-1,TRBV29-1,TGCAGCGTTTCTAAAGGAGGGGGAAGGACTGAAGCTTTCTTT,CSVSKGGGRTEAFF
NA,NA,TRBJ2-7,TRBV28,TGTGCCAGCAGTTGCGGGGACAAGACCTACGAGCAGTACTTC,CASSCGDKTYEQYF
NA,NA,TRBJ2-2,TRBV6-6,TGTGCCAGCAGAACGGCGCGGGGCACCGGGGAGCTGTTTTTT,CASRTARGTGELFF